The source of this T cell receptor beta chain is a study of PD-1 blockade in classical Hodgkin lymphoma. Study-level results: By C4D1, diversity of CD4+ TCRs had risen significantly, whereas that of CD8+ TCRs had not. A reduction in baseline TCR diversity was reportedly seen in newly diagnosed patients relative to healthy donors. The baseline diversity of complete responders showed similarity to that of newly diagnosed patients.

With respect to this clone: Its antigen remains unidentified.

After autologous stem cell transplantation all patients relapsed, and prior brentuximab vedotin exposure differed between cohorts. Complete response, partial response or progressive disease was each patient's best response. With V trimmed by 4 bases and J by 11 bases, 8 bases remained unmatched. Germline lookup yields CDR1 SGHRS and CDR2 YFSETQ. This CDR3 contains 12 residues. Data came from immunoSEQ multiplex PCR; TCRdb stores just in-frame clones and leaves some out. The sample has 75,000 to 100,000 clones, roughly 76% seen once. The sequencing here drew on peripheral blood mononuclear cells (PBMCs), taken before the second cycle of nivolumab. The TCR originated in a human donor with classical Hodgkin lymphoma. The chain uses TRBV5-1 and TRBJ1-1; 7 bases agree with TRBD1. Here the CDR3 reads CASSHGQAEAFF. As DNA, the CDR3 is TGCGCCAGCAGCCACGGACAGGCGGAGGCTTTCTTT.